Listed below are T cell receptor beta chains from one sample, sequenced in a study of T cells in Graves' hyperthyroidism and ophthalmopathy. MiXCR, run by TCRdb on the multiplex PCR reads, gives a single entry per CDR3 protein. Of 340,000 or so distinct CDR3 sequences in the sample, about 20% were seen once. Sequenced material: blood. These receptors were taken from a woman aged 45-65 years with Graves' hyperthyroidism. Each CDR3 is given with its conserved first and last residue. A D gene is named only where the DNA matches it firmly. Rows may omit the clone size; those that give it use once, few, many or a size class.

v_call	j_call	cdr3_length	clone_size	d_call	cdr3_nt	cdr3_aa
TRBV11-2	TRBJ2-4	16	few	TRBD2	TGTGCCAGCAGCGGGAGGGACGGGTTAGCCAAAAACATTCAGTACTTC	CASSGRDGLAKNIQYF
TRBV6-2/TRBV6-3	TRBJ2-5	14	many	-	TGTGCCAGCAGTTCATTCCGGTCGACCGAGACCCAGTACTTC	CASSSFRSTETQYF
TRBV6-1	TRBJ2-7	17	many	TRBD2	TGTGCCAGCAGTTCGGGGTCCCGGCTAGCGGGGACCTACGAGCAGTACTTC	CASSSGSRLAGTYEQYF
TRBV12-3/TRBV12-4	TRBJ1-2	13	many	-	TGTGCCAGCAGTCCGGACACCCCACGTGGCTACACCTTC	CASSPDTPRGYTF
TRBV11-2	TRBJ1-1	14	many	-	TGTGCCAGCAGCTTAGCGGTAGGGATCACTGAAGCTTTCTTT	CASSLAVGITEAFF
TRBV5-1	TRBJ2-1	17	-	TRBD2	TGCGCCAGCAGCTCATATACCGGGACTACCAAATACAATGAGCAGTTCTTC	CASSSYTGTTKYNEQFF
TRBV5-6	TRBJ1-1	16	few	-	TGTGCCAGCAGCTTGTTAAGGGACCCTATGAACACTGAAGCTTTCTTT	CASSLLRDPMNTEAFF
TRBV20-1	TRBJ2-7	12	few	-	TGCAGTGCTCAGGGTCCTTCCTACGAGCAGTACTTC	CSAQGPSYEQYF
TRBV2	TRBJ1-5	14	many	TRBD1	TGTGCCAGCAGTGGACAGGGGAGGAATCAGCCCCAGCATTTT	CASSGQGRNQPQHF
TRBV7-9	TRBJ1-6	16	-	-	TGTGCCAGCAGCTTAGGTTGGGGACTGACTAATTCACCCCTCCACTTT	CASSLGWGLTNSPLHF
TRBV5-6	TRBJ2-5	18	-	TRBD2	TGTGCCAGCAGCCCCACGGGGGGAGTGGGGGGGGGATTGGAGACCCAGTACTTC	CASSPTGGVGGGLETQYF
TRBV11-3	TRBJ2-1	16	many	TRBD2	TGTGCCAGCAGCTCTCTAGCGGGGGGAAGTGAGGGTGAGCAGTTCTTC	CASSSLAGGSEGEQFF
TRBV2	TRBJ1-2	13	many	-	TGTGCCAGCAGTGAAAAGGGGATCCGAGGCTACACCTTC	CASSEKGIRGYTF
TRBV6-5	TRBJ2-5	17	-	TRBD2	TGTGCCAGCAGTCTACCCGGGACTAGCGGGAGGGGGGAGACCCAGTACTTC	CASSLPGTSGRGETQYF
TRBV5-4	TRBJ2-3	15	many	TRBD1	TGTGCCAGCAGCTTGAGGGACAGGGGTCCAGATACGCAGTATTTT	CASSLRDRGPDTQYF
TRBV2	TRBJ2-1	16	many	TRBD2	TGTGCCAGCAGTGAAGCGCCCGGGAGGGTGGGCAATGAGCAGTTCTTC	CASSEAPGRVGNEQFF
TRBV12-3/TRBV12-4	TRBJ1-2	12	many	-	TGTGCCAGCAGTTTGTACAACGATGGCTACACCTTC	CASSLYNDGYTF
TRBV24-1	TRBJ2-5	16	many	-	TGTGCCACCAGTGATCCCCGGGCAGGGGGGGGAGAGACCCAGTACTTC	CATSDPRAGGGETQYF
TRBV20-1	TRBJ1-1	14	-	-	TGCAGTGCTAGAGATTACAGAATGAACACTGAAGCTTTCTTT	CSARDYRMNTEAFF
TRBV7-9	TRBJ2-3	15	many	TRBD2	TGTGCCAGCAGCACTACTACTAGCGGGAGCGATACGCAGTATTTT	CASSTTTSGSDTQYF
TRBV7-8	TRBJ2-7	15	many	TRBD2	TGTGCCAGCAGCTTAGCGCGCCGGGGGGGCTACGAGCAGTACTTC	CASSLARRGGYEQYF
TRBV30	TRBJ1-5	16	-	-	TGTGCCTGGAGCCTAAGTGGGGCGGAGGTCAATCAGCCCCAGCATTTT	CAWSLSGAEVNQPQHF
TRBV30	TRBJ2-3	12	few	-	TGTGCCTGGAACGGGGTCACAGATACGCAGTATTTT	CAWNGVTDTQYF
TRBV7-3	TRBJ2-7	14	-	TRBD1	TGTGCCAGCAGCATCGCCAGGGGGCCTATGAGGCAGTACTTC	CASSIARGPMRQYF
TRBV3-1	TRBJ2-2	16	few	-	TGTGCCAGCAGCCATAAACAAGACGCGAACACCGGGGAGCTGTTTTTT	CASSHKQDANTGELFF
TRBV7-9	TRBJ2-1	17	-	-	TGTGCCAGCAGCCCTAAACAAGGACAGTCCTCCTACAATGAGCAGTTCTTC	CASSPKQGQSSYNEQFF
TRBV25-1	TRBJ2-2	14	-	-	TGTGCCAGCATCATATCTAGGGCCGCCGGGGAGCTGTTTTTT	CASIISRAAGELFF
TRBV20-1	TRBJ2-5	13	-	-	TGCAGTGGTCGGGCGGGGGCAGGGGAGACCCAGTACTTC	CSGRAGAGETQYF
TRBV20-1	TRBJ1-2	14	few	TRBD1	TGCAGTGCTCGAACGGGACAGGGGGCGCCGGGCTACACCTTC	CSARTGQGAPGYTF
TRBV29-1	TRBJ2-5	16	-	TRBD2	TGCAGCGTTGAAGATACCCAGCGGGGGGAACTAGACACCCAGTACTTC	CSVEDTQRGELDTQYF
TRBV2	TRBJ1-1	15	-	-	TGTGCCAGCAGTGAAAAGGAAGGCGGGGGAACTGAAGCTTTCTTT	CASSEKEGGGTEAFF
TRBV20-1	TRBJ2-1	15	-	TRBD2	TGCAGTGCTAGAGAACTAGCGGGAGTCTTAAATGAGCAGTTCTTC	CSARELAGVLNEQFF
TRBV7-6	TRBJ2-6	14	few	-	TGTGCCAGCGCCGTAGGTGCTGGGGCCAACGTCCTGACTTTC	CASAVGAGANVLTF
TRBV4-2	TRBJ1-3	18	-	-	TGTGCCAGCAGCCAAGCCCACTACCCAAGCAACTCTGGAAACACCATATATTTT	CASSQAHYPSNSGNTIYF
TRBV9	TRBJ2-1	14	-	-	TGTGCCAGCAGCGTAGGCTCCGTTGTCAATGAGCAGTTCTTC	CASSVGSVVNEQFF
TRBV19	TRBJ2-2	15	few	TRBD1	TGTGCCAGTAGCGGAAACTCAGGGGGAACCGGGGAGCTGTTTTTT	CASSGNSGGTGELFF
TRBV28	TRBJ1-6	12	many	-	TGTGCCAGCAGTTCAAAGAATTCACCCCTCCACTTT	CASSSKNSPLHF
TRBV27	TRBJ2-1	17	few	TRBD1	TGTGCCAGCAGAACAGGGCGTCAGGGACAGGGGGGCAATGAGCAGTTCTTC	CASRTGRQGQGGNEQFF
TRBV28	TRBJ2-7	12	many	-	TGTGCCAGCAGTTTCGCGGGGAACGAGCAGTACTTC	CASSFAGNEQYF
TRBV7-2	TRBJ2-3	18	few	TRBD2	TGTGCCAGCAGCTTAGGGGGGACTAGCGGGGAAAGCACAGATACGCAGTATTTT	CASSLGGTSGESTDTQYF
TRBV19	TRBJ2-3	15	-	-	TGTGCCAGTAGTATTGGACCGGGGATCACAGATACGCAGTATTTT	CASSIGPGITDTQYF
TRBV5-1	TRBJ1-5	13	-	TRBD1	TGTGCCAGCAGCGTGGGACAGGGTCAGCCCCAGCATTTT	CASSVGQGQPQHF
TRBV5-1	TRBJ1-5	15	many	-	TGCGCCAGCAGCTTGGGAGGGACCTATGATCAGCCCCAGCATTTT	CASSLGGTYDQPQHF
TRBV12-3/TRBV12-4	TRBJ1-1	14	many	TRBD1	TGTGCCAGCACCCGGGACAGGGCTGGCACTGAAGCTTTCTTT	CASTRDRAGTEAFF
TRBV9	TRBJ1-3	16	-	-	TGTGCCAGCAGCGCAGACGCAGGGATCTCTGGAAACACCATATATTTT	CASSADAGISGNTIYF